Sequencing of this T cell receptor (beta chain) was carried out in a study of cytomegalovirus exposure and HLA in healthy donors. 60 Vbeta and 13 Jbeta primers were used in PCR. Clones were read by immunoSEQ multiplex PCR, and TCRdb kept only the in-frame ones, dropping some. The sample has 150,000 to 200,000 clones; approximately 80% are singletons. For this clone: Its antigen is undetermined.

The V and J ends lost 4 bases and 5 bases, in that order; junction bases with no gene match: 9. The CDR3 covers 15 residues. Germline V gene data show CDR1 as SGDLS and CDR2 as YYNGEE. Study-wide results and limits: In a later analysis, TCR beta V- and J-gene trimming was associated with a missense DCLRE1C variant.

The clonotype originates from a middle-aged woman in good health and CMV-seropositive. Sample: PBMCs. The chain employs TRBV9 and TRBJ2-5; 9 positions agree with TRBD1. CDR3 bases: TGTGCCAGCAGCCCTAGTGGGGACAGGGAGGAGACCCAGTACTTC. Its protein is CASSPSGDREETQYF.